This T cell receptor (beta chain) was retrieved from a study of blood T cells in healthy people across ages. A second about 6 to 12 cycle PCR used barcoded and J-beta primers. A template-switch adaptor containing 12 random nucleotides labeled each cDNA molecule. In TCRdb, the 5' RACE reads were re-called with MiXCR into one record per CDR3 protein. The data show approximately 800,000 distinct CDR3 sequences, with roughly 50% seen just once and 41% held by the top ten. Each sample gave at least 7 million isolated PBMCs. As concerns this clonotype: Its target is unknown.

Whole-study findings and limits: Expanded clonotype changes were possibly confounded by unknown donor CMV status. Getting older went along with TCR beta diversity per million T cells dropping roughly linearly.

This CDR3 contains 14 residues. The V gene lost 6 bases and the J gene lost 8 bases, with 20 bases spanning the gap. Looked up from germline, CDR1 is DFQATT and CDR2 is SNEGSKA (reference sequence). This rearrangement joins TRBV20-1 to TRBJ2-1; a weak D match, TRBD2 (5 bases). This TCR was sampled from a man at least 80 years old in good health. Sample: blood. Here the CDR3 DNA reads TGCAGTGCCATCCGCGGGCTCCCCGGCCATGAGCAGTTCTTC. Encoded protein: CSAIRGLPGHEQFF.